The next 9 T cell receptor beta chains were all read from a single sample in a study of cytomegalovirus exposure and HLA in healthy donors. 60 Vbeta and 13 Jbeta primers were used in PCR. Sequencing used immunoSEQ multiplex PCR; TCRdb keeps in-frame clones, though not all of them. The profile covers more than 95,000 clones, with roughly a tenth appearing a single time and approximately 4.4% taken by the ten largest. Sequencing was performed on PBMCs. All receptors come from a woman younger than 35 in good health and CMV-seropositive.

A few counts support this clone. The genes are TRBV5-1 and TRBJ1-2; 7 bases map to TRBD1. This CDR3 has 14 amino acids. The germline CDR1 and CDR2 sequences are SGHRS and YFSETQ. Germline trimming cut 4 bases from V and 8 bases from J; bases unmatched to any gene: 11. This CDR3 is CASSTGQESGGYTF. As DNA, the CDR3 is TGCGCCAGCAGCACCGGACAGGAATCAGGCGGCTACACCTTC.

The chain uses TRBV29-1 and TRBJ1-4; TRBD1 might be the D (6 bases). The CDR3 consists of 14 residues. The ends were cut back, 6 bases at V and 3 bases at J, with 14 bases in the middle. Germline CDR1 is SQVTM and CDR2 is ANQGSEA. CDR3 loop: CSVSAGQPNEKLFF. CDR3 in DNA: TGCAGCGTCAGCGCCGGACAGCCTAATGAAAAACTGTTTTTT.

Only a few counts were recorded for this clone. Other DNA sequences in this specimen translate into the identical CDR3. The genes are TRBV6-5 and TRBJ1-1, with TRBD1 as a possible D gene (5 bases). This CDR3 comprises 14 residues. Germline assignment: CDR1 MNHEY and CDR2 SVGAGI. Trimming stripped 2 bases from V and 0 bases from J, with 7 bases between. Written as DNA, the CDR3 is TGTGCCAGCAGTTACGCAGGGCTGAACACTGAAGCTTTCTTT. It translates to CASSYAGLNTEAFF.

With respect to this clone: Because it lacks the conserved phenylalanine or tryptophan at the end, this CDR3 is likely a read error. The chain has TRBV25-1 and TRBJ1-1, with TRBD1 as a possible D gene (5 bases). Trimming cost V 7 bases and J 4 bases, with 13 bases left between them. CDR1 is MGHDK, CDR2 SYGVNS, per germline. The CDR3 runs 13 residues. Here the CDR3 DNA reads TGTGCCAGCATGCGGGGCAAGAGCACTGAAGCTTTCCTT. It is translated as CASMRGKSTEAFL.

Written as DNA, the CDR3 is TGTGCCAGCAGCTTAGTAGCGGGAGAGAAGAATTACTTC. This gives the protein CASSLVAGEKNYF. The chain links TRBV11-1 to TRBJ2-7, with TRBD2 matching over 9 bases. The CDR3 is 13 amino acids. The V segment lost 1 base and the J segment 13 bases; nucleotides outside the gene matches: 8. From germline, CDR1 is SGHAT and CDR2 FQDESV (reference sequence).

The chain employs TRBV20-1 and TRBJ2-3; D not certain. Trimming pared 6 bases from V and 8 bases from J, leaving 12 bases between. From germline, CDR1 is DFQATT and CDR2 SNEGSKA (reference sequence). This CDR3 comprises 11 residues. The CDR3 here is CSAVEYGTQYF. The CDR3 coding sequence is TGCAGTGCCGTAGAGTATGGTACGCAGTATTTT.

The chain uses TRBV7-3 and TRBJ2-1; D not resolved. V lost 2 bases to trimming and J lost 3 bases, with 8 bases between them. Looked up from germline, CDR1 is SGHTA and CDR2 is FQGTGA. The CDR3 length is 14 residues. For the CDR3, the DNA is TGTGCCAGCAGCTTATCCCCTAGCTACAATGAGCAGTTCTTC. Encoded protein: CASSLSPSYNEQFF.

V is TRBV6-1 and J is TRBJ2-7; tentative D call: TRBD1 (6 bases). From germline, CDR1 is MNHNS and CDR2 SASEGT. The CDR3 is 12 amino acids. The ends were cut back, 6 bases at V and 4 bases at J, with 10 bases in the middle. The CDR3 DNA reads as TGTGCCAGCAGGTGGACAGCATACGAGCAGTACTTC. Translation gives CASRWTAYEQYF.

This clone was counted between two and nine times. The rearrangement links TRBV5-1 to TRBJ1-6; 7 positions agree with TRBD1. V lost 2 bases to trimming and J lost 3 bases; unmatched junction nucleotides: 2. CDR1 and CDR2 (germline): SGHRS, YFSETQ. This CDR3 is built from 15 residues. CDR3 in DNA: TGCGCCAGCAGCTTAAGGGACAGCTATAATTCACCCCTCCACTTT. Amino acid sequence: CASSLRDSYNSPLHF.